This passage covers 8 T cell receptor beta chains from one sample sequenced in a study of blood T cell repertoires in COVID-19. The protocol was immunoSEQ multiplex PCR, while the TCRdb copy is restricted to in-frame clones and leaves out a portion. This table has about 300,000 clones, 80% to 90% appearing once. Sequenced material: peripheral blood. These receptors were obtained from a woman in her fifties or sixties with acute or convalescent COVID-19.

The rearrangement links TRBV25-1 to TRBJ1-2; 7 bases map to TRBD1. With V trimmed by 10 bases and J by 3 bases, 11 bases remained unmatched. The length of the CDR3 is 14 residues. CDR1 is MGHDK and CDR2 is SYGVNS in the germline V gene. The CDR3 reads CATSKTGADYGYTF. Here the CDR3 DNA reads TGTGCCACCAGCAAAACAGGGGCAGACTATGGCTACACCTTC.

The chain has TRBV11-2 and TRBJ2-6; TRBD1 might be the D (6 bases). The CDR3 sequence is 13 residues long. V lost 10 bases and J 4 bases, leaving 11 bases between the germline ends. CDR1 and CDR2 from the germline V gene are SGHAT and FQNNGV. The CDR3 coding sequence is TGTGCCAAGGGGGAAGCAGGGGCCAACGTCCTGACTTTC. It encodes CAKGEAGANVLTF. The full variable domain, rest sourced from reference TRBV11-2 and TRBJ2-6, is EAGVAQSPRYKIIEKRQSVAFWCNPISGHATLYWYQQILGQGPKLLIQFQNNGVVDDSQLPKDRFSAERLKGVDSTLKIQPAKLEDSAVYLCAKGEAGANVLTFGAGSRLTVL.

The rearrangement joins TRBV5-1 to TRBJ1-2, with 9 bases that match TRBD1. The ends lost 5 bases at V and 7 bases at J; junction bases unmatched: 6. In germline, CDR1 is SGHRS, CDR2 YFSETQ. This CDR3 region has 13 residues. The CDR3 bases are TGCGCCAGCAGTAAGGACAGGGGATTTGGCTACACCTTC. This codes for CASSKDRGFGYTF. Full variable domain (outside the CDR3, taken from reference TRBV5-1 and TRBJ1-2): KAGVTQTPRYLIKTRGQQVTLSCSPISGHRSVSWYQQTPGQGLQFLFEYFSETQRNKGNFPGRFSGRQFSNSRSEMNVSTLELGDSALYLCASSKDRGFGYTFGSGTRLTVV.

The gene calls are TRBV6-5 and TRBJ1-2, with 8 bases lining up with TRBD1. The junction had 7 bases not matched to a gene; V was cut back by 8 bases and J by 2 bases. The CDR3 runs to 14 residues. The germline gives CDR1 MNHEY, CDR2 SVGAGI. Written as DNA, the CDR3 is TGTGCCAGCTCTCCGACAGGGGACAACTATGGCTACACCTTC. It translates to CASSPTGDNYGYTF.

The CDR3 nucleotides are TGTGCTAGTGGTCTCGCTCGGGGGGCAGGAGGCTACACCTTC. It codes for CASGLARGAGGYTF. V usage is TRBV12-5 and J usage is TRBJ1-2; D possibly corresponds to TRBD1 (6 bases). The V gene's germline CDR1 is LGHNT and CDR2 FRNRAP. This CDR3 region has 14 residues. Trimming stripped 5 bases from V and 8 bases from J, with 18 bases between.

In this sample, this clone turned up once. This chain connects TRBV18 to TRBJ2-7; 7 bases fit TRBD2. V shed 3 bases, J shed 5 bases, and the junction held 1 base outside the gene matches. The CDR3 runs to 12 residues. The germline V gene encodes CDR1 KGHSH and CDR2 LQKENI. The CDR3 DNA follows: TGTGCCAGCTCACCTGGGGGGGACGAGCAGTACTTC. Its protein is CASSPGGDEQYF. Full variable domain (missing parts from reference TRBV18 and TRBJ2-7): NAGVMQNPRHLVRRRGQEARLRCSPMKGHSHVYWYRQLPEEGLKFMVYLQKENIIDESGMPKERFSAEFPKEGPSILRIQQVVRGDSAAYFCASSPGGDEQYFGPGTRLTVT.

This sequence joins TRBV5-1 and TRBJ2-2; a possible D gene is TRBD1 (5 bases). This CDR3 is 16 amino acids long. Trimming pared 4 bases from V and 5 bases from J, leaving 18 bases between. Germline values: CDR1 SGHRS, CDR2 YFSETQ. The CDR3 DNA reads as TGCGCCAGCAGCCCGGAAGGCCAGGGTTGGACCGGGGAGCTGTTTTTT. Its protein product is CASSPEGQGWTGELFF.

Only a few counts were recorded for this clone. CDR3 DNA: TGCAGTGCTAGTGGCTTCGGCGGGGCGGGTACCGGGGAGCTGTTTTTT. Translated, it gives CSASGFGGAGTGELFF. The rearrangement links TRBV20-1 to TRBJ2-2; TRBD2 is a possible D gene (6 bases). V was shortened by 3 bases and J by 5 bases, with 19 bases between the two germline ends. CDR3 length equals 16 residues. Germline CDR1 reads DFQATT; CDR2 reads SNEGSKA (reference sequence).